Listed below are T cell receptor beta chains from one sample, sequenced in a study of T cell changes during pregnancy in multiple sclerosis. Profiled with immunoSEQ multiplex PCR; TCRdb holds only in-frame clones, not every one. The table lists approximately 61,000 clones, roughly 86% of them singletons. The source was peripheral blood, collected in the first trimester of pregnancy. These receptors were collected from a female donor with multiple sclerosis, enrolled in a pregnancy study. The CDR3 runs from the conserved cysteine through the conserved F or W.

v_gene,len,j_gene,CDR3aa
TRBV7-2,16,TRBJ1-3,CASSLDRDSTGNTIYF
TRBV18,16,TRBJ2-4,CASSPQQGLAKNIQYF
TRBV2,13,TRBJ2-5,CASSRQGAETQYF
TRBV29-1,13,TRBJ2-7,CSVEGTDLYEQYF
TRBV2,14,TRBJ2-3,CASSGRTGRDTQYF
TRBV5-4,14,TRBJ2-7,CASSSNRGTDEQYF
TRBV28,16,TRBJ2-1,CASSSGSGIIDNEQFF
TRBV5-6,15,TRBJ1-2,CASSLSFNPGYGYTF
TRBV4-1,16,TRBJ2-7,CASSPGTGTSRFEQYF
TRBV5-4,11,TRBJ2-1,CASSSGGEQFF
TRBV5-4,16,TRBJ2-1,CASSSPEVANYNEQFF
TRBV4-3,15,TRBJ2-1,CASSQESTVYNEQFF
TRBV29-1,13,TRBJ2-7,CSVAGTGGDEQYF
TRBV18,15,TRBJ2-5,CASSPYRDTKETQYF
TRBV7-2,14,TRBJ1-2,CASSISRDSYGYTF
TRBV5-1,15,TRBJ2-3,CASSLWRETTDTQYF
TRBV11-3,13,TRBJ1-1,CASSRGLYTEAFF
TRBV7-8,19,TRBJ2-7,CASSLGVLTGLGYLGEQYF
TRBV28,13,TRBJ2-1,CASIRRAGAGQFF
TRBV5-4,15,TRBJ2-1,CASRPDRGLYNEQFF
TRBV5-4,14,TRBJ1-5,CASSLQGHNQPQHF
TRBV12-5,18,TRBJ1-5,CASGLVWGQGTSNQPQHF
TRBV11-3,17,TRBJ2-5,CASSGPGLAGVQETQYF
TRBV5-1,18,TRBJ1-3,CASSSVYQTGSPGNTIYF
TRBV7-9,14,TRBJ1-2,CASSSTLNRLGYTF
TRBV19,13,TRBJ2-1,CASSMRAYNEQFF
TRBV28,15,TRBJ2-1,CASSLMDRSYNEQFF
TRBV28,14,TRBJ1-3,CASLRGDSGNTIYF
TRBV6-1,15,TRBJ1-5,CASSDSQISNQPQHF
TRBV11-2,16,TRBJ2-2,CASSFILAASTGELFF
TRBV5-4,16,TRBJ1-3,CASSERGGARGNTIYF